The 25 T cell receptor beta chains reported below all come from one sample, sequenced in a study of blood T cell repertoires in COVID-19. Here immunoSEQ multiplex PCR was the method, and the copy in TCRdb shows in-frame clones only, minus some. The sample holds about 110,000 clones, around three quarters seen once. Source material: peripheral blood. These receptors were obtained from a woman aged 60-75 years with acute or convalescent COVID-19.

The rearrangement joins TRBV5-1 to TRBJ1-1, with TRBD1 as a possible D gene (5 bases). Germline loops: CDR1 SGHRS, CDR2 YFSETQ. The CDR3 length is 13 residues. V lost 4 bases and J 4 bases, leaving 11 bases between the germline ends. DNA of the CDR3: TGCGCCAGCAGCGTGCAGGGAGGCACTGAAGCTTTCTTT. Translation gives CASSVQGGTEAFF.

The chain has TRBV5-5 and TRBJ2-5, with D possibly being TRBD2 (6 bases). V lost 3 bases and J 5 bases, leaving 14 bases between the germline ends. The V gene's germline CDR1 is SGHKS and CDR2 YYEKEE (reference sequence). The CDR3 has 14 amino acids. The CDR3 protein is CASSSTSSGETQYF. The CDR3 DNA reads TGTGCCAGCAGCTCGACTAGTTCGGGTGAGACCCAGTACTTC.

This clone has a single count. The V and J genes are TRBV28 and TRBJ1-1; D is uncertain. Germline CDR1 and CDR2: MDHEN and SYDVKM. V was pared by 7 bases and J by 0 bases, with 12 bases between. The CDR3 has 14 amino acids. The CDR3: CASTSPVVNTEAFF. CDR3 sequence (DNA): TGTGCCAGCACCTCACCGGTGGTGAACACTGAAGCTTTCTTT.

The J gene is TRBJ1-1, the V gene TRBV6-5; tentative D call: TRBD1 (5 bases). From germline, CDR1 is MNHEY and CDR2 SVGAGI. Trimming removed 5 bases from V and 10 bases from J, with 8 bases in between. This CDR3 has 10 residues. The DNA for the CDR3 is TGTGCCAGCAGTATCGGGGGAGCTTTCTTT. Translated: CASSIGGAFF.

The chain uses TRBV3-1 (or the pseudogene TRBV3-2) and TRBJ2-7; TRBD1 matches 8 bases. Trimming removed 1 base from V and 2 bases from J; junction bases left unmatched: 4. CDR1 and CDR2 from the germline V gene are LGHDT and YNNKEL (reference sequence). This CDR3 region has 15 residues. The CDR3 DNA reads TGTGCCAGCAGCCAAGCCGACAGGGGACCCTACGAGCAGTACTTC. This encodes CASSQADRGPYEQYF.

The chain has TRBV19 and TRBJ1-5, with TRBD1 identical over 8 bases. V shed 6 bases, J shed 5 bases, and the junction held 9 bases outside the gene matches. This CDR3 is built from 15 residues. Germline V lookup: CDR1 LNHDA, CDR2 SQIVND (reference sequence). DNA for the CDR3: TGTGCCAGTAGGCCAGGACAGGGCGGGGATCAGCCCCAGCATTTT. Translating gives CASRPGQGGDQPQHF.

This chain links TRBV29-1 with TRBJ1-5; TRBD1 is a possible D gene (5 bases). Trimming took off 5 bases at V and 0 bases at J, with 8 bases between the two ends. Looked up from germline, CDR1 is SQVTM and CDR2 is ANQGSEA. This CDR3 has 13 residues. The CDR3 loop reads CSVSGNSNQPQHF. The CDR3 DNA reads TGCAGCGTTTCAGGGAATAGCAATCAGCCCCAGCATTTT.

The V gene is TRBV9, the J gene TRBJ2-5; 12 bases map to TRBD2. There are 17 residues in the CDR3. V lost 4 bases and J lost 5; bases outside the gene matches: 12. Germline V gene data show CDR1 as SGDLS and CDR2 as YYNGEE. The CDR3 protein is CASSTRPWTSGAETQYF. CDR3 in DNA: TGTGCCAGCAGCACGCGACCCTGGACTAGCGGGGCGGAGACCCAGTACTTC.

This chain uses TRBV7-2 with TRBJ1-2; D is unclear. This CDR3 has 14 residues. V was trimmed by 5 bases and J by 1 base, leaving 11 bases between them. Germline lookup yields CDR1 SGHTA and CDR2 FQGNSA. CDR3 bases: TGTGCCAGCAGCCCTGGCGGCAGTAACTATGGCTACACCTTC. Translating gives CASSPGGSNYGYTF.

The chain carries TRBV13 and TRBJ1-2, with unresolved D. The CDR3 length is 15 residues. With 2 bases removed from V and 2 bases from J, the gap between germline ends came to 12 bases. Germline V CDR1 and CDR2: PRHDT, FYEKMQ (reference sequence). The CDR3 sequence is CASSLFQATNYGYTF. Here the CDR3 DNA reads TGTGCCAGCAGCTTATTTCAGGCCACGAACTATGGCTACACCTTC.

This clone was found many times. The V call is TRBV19, the J call TRBJ2-2; 9 bases map to TRBD1. The V segment lost 6 bases and the J segment 4 bases; nucleotides outside the gene matches: 6. Germline assignment: CDR1 LNHDA and CDR2 SQIVND (reference sequence). This CDR3 has 15 amino acids. CDR3 nucleotides: TGTGCCAGTAGCTCGGGACAGGGCTCCACCGGGGAGCTGTTTTTT. As protein: CASSSGQGSTGELFF.

The rearrangement links TRBV30 to TRBJ1-2; D remains ambiguous. The germline V gene has CDR1 GTSNPN and CDR2 SVGIG (reference sequence). V lost 3 bases, J lost 7 bases, and 9 bases lay in between. This CDR3 spans 11 amino acids. DNA of the CDR3: TGTGCCTGGAGCCGAGGGATTGGCTACACCTTC. Translated, it gives CAWSRGIGYTF.

The chain recombines TRBV7-8 with TRBJ2-7; D is perhaps TRBD1 (6 bases). The V gene lost 1 base and the J gene lost 5 bases, with 6 bases spanning the gap. From germline, CDR1 is SGHVS and CDR2 FQNEAQ. This CDR3 has 12 residues. CDR3: CASSLGTDEQYF. In DNA, the CDR3 is TGTGCCAGCAGCTTAGGGACAGACGAGCAGTACTTC.

The genes are TRBV5-1 and TRBJ1-5; 7 positions agree with TRBD1. The CDR3 has 14 amino acids. V shed 4 bases, J shed 6 bases, and the junction held 7 bases outside the gene matches. Germline V gene data show CDR1 as SGHRS and CDR2 as YFSETQ. CDR3 sequence: CASSAGGDSQPQHF. CDR3 in DNA: TGCGCCAGCAGCGCAGGGGGAGACAGTCAGCCCCAGCATTTT. Looking up the rest from reference TRBV5-1 and TRBJ1-5 gives the full variable domain: KAGVTQTPRYLIKTRGQQVTLSCSPISGHRSVSWYQQTPGQGLQFLFEYFSETQRNKGNFPGRFSGRQFSNSRSEMNVSTLELGDSALYLCASSAGGDSQPQHFGDGTRLSIL.

The sample holds one count of this clone. The CDR3 loop is CASSLNRREQYF. CDR3 DNA: TGTGCCAGCAGCTTAAACAGACGCGAGCAGTACTTC. This chain joins TRBV7-2 and TRBJ2-7, with unresolved D. V was pared by 2 bases and J by 6 bases, with 8 bases between. The CDR3 extends over 12 amino acids. CDR1 SGHTA and CDR2 FQGNSA come from the germline V gene.

The rearrangement uses TRBV5-6 and TRBJ2-5; no firm D call. The germline V gene has CDR1 SGHDT and CDR2 YYEEEE. CDR3 length equals 14 residues. Trimming shortened V by 0 bases and J by 2 bases, and 8 bases separated the two germline ends. In DNA, the CDR3 is TGTGCCAGCAGCTTGGGGAGAACTCAAGAGACCCAGTACTTC. Amino acids: CASSLGRTQETQYF.

Turning to this clone: One end of the junction is discordant with germline, which a read error may explain. The chain carries TRBV19 and TRBJ1-5, with D perhaps TRBD1 (5 bases). Germline CDR1 LNHDA, CDR2 SQIVND (reference sequence). This CDR3 has 15 residues. For the CDR3, the DNA is TGTGCCAGTAGGATAGGGGACTATAGCAATCAGCCCCAGCATTTT. Translated: CASRIGDYSNQPQHF. Complete variable domain (other parts from reference TRBV19 and TRBJ1-5): DGGITQSPKYLFRKEGQNVTLSCEQNLNHDAMYWYRQDPGQGLRLIYYSQIVNDFQKGDIAEGYSVSREKKESFPLTVTSAQKNPTAFYLCASRIGDYSNQPQHFGDGTRLSIL.

The J gene is TRBJ1-2, the V gene TRBV29-1, with 7 nucleotides matching TRBD1. The J segment lost 0 bases and the V segment lost 3 bases, leaving 4 bases of the junction unmatched. Germline-derived CDR1 and CDR2 are SQVTM and ANQGSEA. CDR3 length equals 14 residues. DNA for the CDR3: TGCAGCGTTGATGAGACAGGGTCTAACTATGGCTACACCTTC. It translates to CSVDETGSNYGYTF.

The chain employs TRBV30 and TRBJ2-7; TRBD1 is a possible D gene (6 bases). V lost 3 bases and J 7 bases, leaving 19 bases between the germline ends. Germline V CDR1 and CDR2: GTSNPN, SVGIG (reference sequence). The CDR3 length is 14 residues. This chain's CDR3 is CAWSTGYKAGEQYF. The CDR3 DNA reads as TGTGCCTGGAGCACAGGGTATAAGGCTGGGGAGCAGTACTTC.

The V call is TRBV6-6, the J call TRBJ1-6; 9 nucleotides agree with TRBD1. V trimming: 2 bases; J trimming: 10 bases; junction bases outside the gene matches: 9. From germline, CDR1 is MNHNY and CDR2 SVGAGI (reference sequence). This CDR3 is 16 amino acids long. DNA for the CDR3: TGTGCCAGCAGTTACGTCGGGACAGGGAGTAACTCACCCCTCCACTTT. Amino acids: CASSYVGTGSNSPLHF.

This clone came up a few times. The chain uses TRBV5-8 and TRBJ1-2; 7 nucleotides line up with TRBD1. Germline CDR1 reads SGHTS; CDR2 reads YDEGEE. The J segment lost 7 bases and the V segment lost 0 bases, leaving 6 bases of the junction unmatched. This CDR3 has 14 residues. The CDR3 loop reads CASSLVGQDSGYTF. Written as DNA, the CDR3 is TGTGCCAGCAGCTTGGTCGGACAGGATAGTGGCTACACCTTC.

The chain combines TRBV7-2 with TRBJ1-1; D perhaps matches TRBD1 (5 bases). V was cut by 1 base and J by 8 bases, with 14 bases left in between. Germline assignment: CDR1 SGHTA and CDR2 FQGNSA. This CDR3 has 14 residues. CDR3 residues: CASSLGERGREAFF. The CDR3 DNA reads as TGTGCCAGCAGCTTAGGGGAAAGGGGTAGGGAAGCTTTCTTT.

The chain couples TRBV19 to TRBJ2-7; TRBD1 aligns across 8 bases. Germline CDR1 LNHDA, CDR2 SQIVND (reference sequence). This CDR3 spans 15 amino acids. V shed 5 bases and J 2 bases; nucleotides not matched to a gene: 8. CDR3 in DNA: TGTGCCAGTAGTGGCTCCGGGACAGGAACCTACGAGCAGTACTTC. Translated: CASSGSGTGTYEQYF.

The chain links TRBV3-1 (or the pseudogene TRBV3-2) to TRBJ1-2; 9 bases are a match to TRBD1. Germline V gene data show CDR1 as LGHDT and CDR2 as YNNKEL (reference sequence). This CDR3 spans 15 amino acids. J lost 6 bases, V lost 5 bases, and 10 bases had no gene match. CDR3 region: CASSKQGASRDGYTF. CDR3 DNA: TGTGCCAGCAGCAAACAGGGGGCGAGTAGGGATGGCTACACCTTC.

The gene calls are TRBV27 and TRBJ1-5; 8 nucleotides line up with TRBD1. The ends lost 4 bases at V and 7 bases at J; junction bases unmatched: 6. Germline-derived CDR1 and CDR2 are MNHEY and SMNVEV (reference sequence). The CDR3 sequence is 14 residues long. CDR3 DNA: TGTGCCAGCAGTTCGACAGGGGAACGACAGCCCCAGCATTTT. Its translation is CASSSTGERQPQHF.